The clone carrying this TCR beta chain was recorded once. The sample belongs to a study of PD-1 and CTLA-4 blockade in melanoma. The method was immunoSEQ multiplex PCR; TCRdb's version includes in-frame clones alone and lacks a portion of them. The sample comprises roughly 30,000 clones, 88% of which are singletons, and approximately 6.4% rests with the top ten. Trimming removed 1 base from V and 3 bases from J; junction bases left unmatched: 7. CDR3 size: 16 residues. Germline V CDR1 and CDR2: LNHNV, YYDKDF (reference sequence). The chain recombines TRBV15 with TRBJ2-3, with 7 positions matching TRBD1. The receptor comes from a human donor with melanoma. Sequences were derived from CD8+ T cells from peripheral blood, sampled from a patient given anti-PD-1 treatment. For the CDR3, the DNA is TGTGCCACCAGCAGAGGGACAGGTGGGGGAACAGATACGCAGTATTTT. Protein product: CATSRGTGGGTDTQYF.